A single sample is the source of the 3 T cell receptor beta chains below, sequenced in a study of T cell responses to AZD1222 COVID-19 vaccine. Sequenced by immunoSEQ multiplex PCR; TCRdb stores in-frame clones only, minus some. The sample has tens of thousands of clones; 90% are singletons. The sample was peripheral blood, taken 28 days after the second AZD1222 dose. These receptors originate from an adult who received the AZD1222 COVID-19 vaccine.

V gene TRBV5-1 combines with J gene TRBJ2-3; the match to TRBD1 covers 8 bases. The CDR3 runs 15 residues. V dropped 0 bases and J dropped 1; count of bases not matched to a gene: 1. Germline V gene sequence: CDR1 SGHRS, CDR2 YFSETQ. The CDR3 loop reads CASSLETGGTDTQYF. Written as DNA, the CDR3 is TGCGCCAGCAGCTTGGAGACAGGGGGCACAGATACGCAGTATTTT.

V is TRBV18 and J is TRBJ1-2, with D perhaps matching TRBD1 (6 bases). With 5 bases removed from V and 4 bases from J, the gap between germline ends came to 26 bases. The germline V gene has CDR1 KGHSH and CDR2 LQKENI. CDR3 length: 18 amino acids. As DNA, the CDR3 is TGTGCCAGCTCATTGAACGGACAGACCTCCCTATCAGGCTATGGCTACACCTTC. This encodes CASSLNGQTSLSGYGYTF.

This chain uses TRBV9 with TRBJ1-5; TRBD1 might be the D (5 bases). Trimming pared 3 bases from V and 2 bases from J, leaving 12 bases between. This CDR3 contains 15 residues. Germline loops: CDR1 SGDLS, CDR2 YYNGEE. CDR3 sequence: CASSGGGGGNQPQHF. In nucleotides, the CDR3 is TGTGCCAGCAGCGGCGGGGGGGGTGGCAATCAGCCCCAGCATTTT.